The sequence of this T cell receptor beta chain was determined in a study of CD4+ T cells in melanoma. Study-level findings and limits: Diverse differentiation states were reported for melanoma neoantigen-specific CD4+ T cells. A reported correlation linked neoantigen-specific CD4+ T cells to CD8+, macrophage and B cell function.

The assay was immunoSEQ multiplex PCR, and TCRdb's table has in-frame clones only and misses some. This sample has some 50,000 clones; 80% to 90% occur once, and the top ten carry 12%. As concerns this clone: Its antigen is unknown.

The material sequenced was peripheral blood. This clonotype was obtained from a human donor with melanoma.

The CDR3 DNA reads TGTGCCAGCACCGAGACAGGGGGCCTCCATACGCAGTATTTT. Residues: CASTETGGLHTQYF. The chain carries TRBV9 and TRBJ2-3; 10 nucleotides agree with TRBD1. Germline values: CDR1 SGDLS, CDR2 YYNGEE. There are 14 residues in the CDR3. The V segment lost 6 bases and the J segment 7 bases; nucleotides outside the gene matches: 8. The whole variable domain, filled in from reference TRBV9 and TRBJ2-3, reads DSGVTQTPKHLITATGQRVTLRCSPRSGDLSVYWYQQSLDQGLQFLIQYYNGEERAKGNILERFSAQQFPDLHSELNLSSLELGDSALYFCASTETGGLHTQYFGPGTRLTVL.